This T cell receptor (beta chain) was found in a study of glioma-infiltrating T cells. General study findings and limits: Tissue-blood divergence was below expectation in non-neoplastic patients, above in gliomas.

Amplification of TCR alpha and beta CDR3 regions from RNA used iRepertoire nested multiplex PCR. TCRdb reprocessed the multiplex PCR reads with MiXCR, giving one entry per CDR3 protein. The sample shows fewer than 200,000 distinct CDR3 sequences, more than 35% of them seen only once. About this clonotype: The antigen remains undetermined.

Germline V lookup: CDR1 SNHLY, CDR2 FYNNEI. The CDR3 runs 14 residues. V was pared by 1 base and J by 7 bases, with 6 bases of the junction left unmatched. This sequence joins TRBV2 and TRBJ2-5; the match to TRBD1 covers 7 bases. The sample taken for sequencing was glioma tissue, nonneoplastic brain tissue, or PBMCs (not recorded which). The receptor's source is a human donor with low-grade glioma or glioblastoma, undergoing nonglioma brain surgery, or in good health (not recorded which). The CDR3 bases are TGTGCCAGCAGTGAAGTGTTAACAGGGGTGACCCAGTACTTC. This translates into CASSEVLTGVTQYF. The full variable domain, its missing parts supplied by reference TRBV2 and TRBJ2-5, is EPEVTQTPSHQVTQMGQEVILRCVPISNHLYFYWYRQILGQKVEFLVSFYNNEISEKSEIFDDQFSVERPDGSNFTLKIRSTKLEDSAMYFCASSEVLTGVTQYFGPGTRLLVL.